This T cell receptor (beta chain) was identified in a study of early T cells in non-severe SARS-CoV-2 infection. Study background: Sequencing was performed on bulk RNA from unsorted whole blood, leaving chains unpaired.

Attachment of unique molecular identifiers was made to individual cDNA molecules. MiXCR, run by TCRdb on the 5' RACE reads, gives a single entry per CDR3 protein. The sample yields about 34,000 distinct CDR3 sequences, 5.7% seen once. From germline, CDR1 is LNHDA and CDR2 SQIVND (reference sequence). The CDR3 runs to 16 residues. The V gene lost 7 bases and the J gene lost 0 bases, with 18 bases spanning the gap. The clonotype originates from an adult who was a healthcare worker with PCR-confirmed SARS-CoV-2 infection or an uninfected control (not recorded which). The sample comprised whole blood. V gene TRBV19 combines with J gene TRBJ1-1; tentatively, D is TRBD1 (5 bases). The CDR3 protein is CASTRTGRDMNTEAFF. CDR3 nucleotides: TGTGCCAGTACCCGGACGGGACGAGACATGAACACTGAAGCTTTCTTT.